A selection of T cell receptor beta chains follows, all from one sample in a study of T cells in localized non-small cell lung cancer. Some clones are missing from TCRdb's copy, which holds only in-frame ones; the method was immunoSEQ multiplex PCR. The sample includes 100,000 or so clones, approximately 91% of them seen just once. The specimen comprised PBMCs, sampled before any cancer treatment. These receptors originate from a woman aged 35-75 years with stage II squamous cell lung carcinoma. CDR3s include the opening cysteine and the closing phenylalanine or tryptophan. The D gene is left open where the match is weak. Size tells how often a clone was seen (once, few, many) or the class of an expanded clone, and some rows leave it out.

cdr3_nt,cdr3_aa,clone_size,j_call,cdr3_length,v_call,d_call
TGCGCCAGCAGCTTGACCGGGACAGGTTCCTACGAGCAGTACTTC,CASSLTGTGSYEQYF,.,TRBJ2-7,15,TRBV5-1,TRBD1
TGTGCCAGCAGTTTAGGGTTTAATGAAAAACTGTTTTTT,CASSLGFNEKLFF,once,TRBJ1-4,13,TRBV27,.
TGCGCCAGCAGCTTGGACACAGGGCCTAATTCACCCCTCCACTTT,CASSLDTGPNSPLHF,.,TRBJ1-6,15,TRBV5-1,.
TGTGCCTGGAGCCCCACTAGCAATCAGCCCCAGCATTTT,CAWSPTSNQPQHF,.,TRBJ1-5,13,TRBV30,.
TGTGCCAGCAGTGAAGCCGGGGTTGTTAAGCCCCAGCATTTT,CASSEAGVVKPQHF,.,TRBJ1-5,14,TRBV6-1,.
TGTGCCAGCAGCGAGGGGCCCTACGAGCAGTACTTC,CASSEGPYEQYF,.,TRBJ2-7,12,TRBV7-8,.
TGTGCCAGCAGTTTAGTGTCGAACAGATATGGCTACACCTTC,CASSLVSNRYGYTF,.,TRBJ1-2,14,TRBV28,.
TGCGCCAGCAGCCAAGAGATAGGGGGCCTCTCCAGGGAGACCCAGTACTTC,CASSQEIGGLSRETQYF,few,TRBJ2-5,17,TRBV4-1,TRBD1
TGTGCCAGCTTTACGGGGGGCACAGATACGCAGTATTTT,CASFTGGTDTQYF,.,TRBJ2-3,13,TRBV28,.
TGCGCCAGCAGCCGGACAGACCACGAGCAGTACTTC,CASSRTDHEQYF,.,TRBJ2-7,12,TRBV5-1,.
TGCAGCGGCCTCGGTACGCGGGAGTTGACTATCTCCTACAATGAGCAGTTCTTC,CSGLGTRELTISYNEQFF,.,TRBJ2-1,18,TRBV29-1,TRBD2
TGTGCCAGTACCCCAATCGGGTTGCGGGAGGCATCCTCCTACAATGAGCAGTTCTTC,CASTPIGLREASSYNEQFF,.,TRBJ2-1,19,TRBV19,TRBD2
TGTGCCAGCAGTGAAAGGAGCGGGAGTGCAGATACGCAGTATTTT,CASSERSGSADTQYF,once,TRBJ2-3,15,TRBV6-1,TRBD2
TGTGCCAGCAGCCCCCCAGGACTACAGGGTTATGGCTACACCTTC,CASSPPGLQGYGYTF,.,TRBJ1-2,15,TRBV7-2,.
TGCGCCAGCAGCCCGGAGGGGACGGGCGAGCAGTACTTC,CASSPEGTGEQYF,.,TRBJ2-7,13,TRBV5-1,.
TGTGCCAGCAGCTTGTGGGGGGACACTGAAGCTTTCTTT,CASSLWGDTEAFF,few,TRBJ1-1,13,TRBV5-5,.
TGTGCCAGCAGCGTAGGTTCAGGAAACACCATATATTTT,CASSVGSGNTIYF,.,TRBJ1-3,13,TRBV9,.
TGCGCCAGCAGCTTGGGTGGGGGTGTGGGTATGAACACTGAAGCTTTCTTT,CASSLGGGVGMNTEAFF,.,TRBJ1-1,17,TRBV5-1,.
TGCGCCAGCAGCTTGGAAACCACACTACAGGGGAAGCAGTACTTC,CASSLETTLQGKQYF,.,TRBJ2-7,15,TRBV5-1,TRBD1
TGTGCCAGCTCCCCTACTCTTAGGCCTGACTCCTATGGCTACACCTTC,CASSPTLRPDSYGYTF,.,TRBJ1-2,16,TRBV19,.
TGTGCCTGGACAGGGCAGCCTTGGGGCCCGAACACTGAAGCTTTCTTT,CAWTGQPWGPNTEAFF,.,TRBJ1-1,16,TRBV30,.
TGTGCCAGCAACCCTCCGGGACAGGGGATGGCTGGCTACACCTTC,CASNPPGQGMAGYTF,once,TRBJ1-2,15,TRBV14,TRBD1
TGTGCCAGCAGTGCCAAGACCAGGGTCAGGGACTTC,CASSAKTRVRDF,.,TRBJ1-2,12,TRBV28,.
TGTGCCAGCAGCACAGGGGGGAGGGGGCTCACCGGGGAGCTGTTTTTT,CASSTGGRGLTGELFF,.,TRBJ2-2,16,TRBV11-3,.
TGTGCCAGCAGTTTTACGAACAATGAGCAGTTCTTC,CASSFTNNEQFF,.,TRBJ2-1,12,TRBV28,.
TGTGCCAGCAGCGTGGCCGGTGACACTGAAGCTTTCTTT,CASSVAGDTEAFF,.,TRBJ1-1,13,TRBV28,.
TGCAGCGTTGGGGGGACGAACACTGAAGCTTTCTTT,CSVGGTNTEAFF,once,TRBJ1-1,12,TRBV29-1,.
TGTGCCAGCAGCTTGGCTTTTGGACAGGGTGGCGGGGAGCTGTTTTTT,CASSLAFGQGGGELFF,.,TRBJ2-2,16,TRBV5-5,TRBD1
TGTGCCATCAGTGAGTCGAAGGGGACAGGGGGGAGATATGGCTACACCTTC,CAISESKGTGGRYGYTF,.,TRBJ1-2,17,TRBV10-3,TRBD1
TGTGCCAGCAGTTACCGAGGGGAGGGTAGCTATGGCTACACCTTC,CASSYRGEGSYGYTF,.,TRBJ1-2,15,TRBV27,.
TGTGCCAGCAGCTTAGTAGCCTGGAACGAGCAGTACTTC,CASSLVAWNEQYF,.,TRBJ2-7,13,TRBV7-2,.
TGTGCCAGCAGCCTCTCCAATGAGCAGTTCTTC,CASSLSNEQFF,.,TRBJ2-1,11,TRBV2,.
TGTGCCAGCAGCTTGGGTGACAGGGTGAGCACAGATACGCAGTATTTT,CASSLGDRVSTDTQYF,.,TRBJ2-3,16,TRBV11-2,TRBD1
TGTGCCAGCAGCTTGTCGTTTGGATTCAGGGGTAACACTGAAGCTTTCTTT,CASSLSFGFRGNTEAFF,.,TRBJ1-1,17,TRBV5-6,.
TGCGCCAGCAGCTTGCGCGGGATCGGCACAGATACGCAGTATTTT,CASSLRGIGTDTQYF,.,TRBJ2-3,15,TRBV5-1,.
TGTGCCAGCAGTTACGCGACAGGGGGCGGGGAGCAGTACTTC,CASSYATGGGEQYF,.,TRBJ2-7,14,TRBV6-5,TRBD1
TGTGCCAGCAGCACCCGGGCCGGGTCCAGAGGAGGTGGCTACACCTTC,CASSTRAGSRGGGYTF,.,TRBJ1-2,16,TRBV13,.
TGCAGCGTTCTAAAGTTACGCATACAAAGTCGGGCCAACGTCCTGACTTTC,CSVLKLRIQSRANVLTF,once,TRBJ2-6,17,TRBV29-1,.
TGTGCCAGCAGCTCAACTGCCTGGACAGGGGATGATGAAAAACTGTTTTTT,CASSSTAWTGDDEKLFF,.,TRBJ1-4,17,TRBV7-9,TRBD1
TGTGCCAGCAGCGGGACAGTTAGCAATCAGCCCCAGCATTTT,CASSGTVSNQPQHF,.,TRBJ1-5,14,TRBV28,TRBD1
TGCGCCAGCAGCCTCGCCGACAGGGTCTACGAGCAGTACTTC,CASSLADRVYEQYF,.,TRBJ2-7,14,TRBV4-1,TRBD1
TGCGCCAGCAGCCGATACAGGGGAGTCAATCAGCCCCAGCATTTT,CASSRYRGVNQPQHF,once,TRBJ1-5,15,TRBV4-1,TRBD1
TGTGCCAGCAGGGACAGGGGGCCGAACACTGAAGCTTTCTTT,CASRDRGPNTEAFF,.,TRBJ1-1,14,TRBV6-5,TRBD1
TGTGCCAGCAGACTCGGGGGGGCAGAGACCCAGTACTTC,CASRLGGAETQYF,.,TRBJ2-5,13,TRBV27,TRBD2
TGCGCCAACAGCGGTACAGGGGACACTGAAGCTTTCTTT,CANSGTGDTEAFF,.,TRBJ1-1,13,TRBV5-1,TRBD1
TGTGCCAGCAGCTTGCTTAGGACAGGGCCTGACTACACCTTC,CASSLLRTGPDYTF,.,TRBJ1-2,14,TRBV5-4,TRBD1
TGTGCCAGCAGCGTCGACAGGGGGCGCGAAGCTTTCTTT,CASSVDRGREAFF,few,TRBJ1-1,13,TRBV11-2,TRBD1
TGTGCCAGCTCACCCCTCAGCGGGAGAGGGAGTGAGCAGTTCTTC,CASSPLSGRGSEQFF,.,TRBJ2-1,15,TRBV18,TRBD2
TGTGCCAGCAGCCCCTTGTCGGGTCTGGCCTACAATGAGCAGTTCTTC,CASSPLSGLAYNEQFF,.,TRBJ2-1,16,TRBV5-8,.
TGTGCCAGCAGCTTGAGTGGGATGAATCAGCCCCAGCATTTT,CASSLSGMNQPQHF,.,TRBJ1-5,14,TRBV5-8,.
TGCGCCAGCAGCCAAGGACTTGGGCCGTACGAGCAGTACTTC,CASSQGLGPYEQYF,.,TRBJ2-7,14,TRBV4-1,.
TGCGCCAGCAGCTTGGTTTCAGGGACCATAGAGGACAATTACAATGAGCAGTTCTTC,CASSLVSGTIEDNYNEQFF,.,TRBJ2-1,19,TRBV5-1,.